This T cell receptor (beta chain) was obtained from a study of early T cells in non-severe SARS-CoV-2 infection. Study outcomes and limitations: The matching step, a VDJdb search, favored anti-spike CD8 responses and missed private and CD4 specificities.

Researchers attached unique molecular identifiers to individual cDNA molecules. TCRdb ran MiXCR on the 5' RACE reads and lists one entry per CDR3 protein. The sample lists over 50,000 distinct CDR3 sequences; about 12% were seen once. This CDR3 is built from 14 residues. V shed 4 bases, J shed 4 bases, and the junction held 4 bases outside the gene matches. Germline V gene sequence: CDR1 SGHRS, CDR2 YFSETQ. In its sample, this clonotype was seen a few times. Its target is not known. Material for sequencing was whole blood. The chain has TRBV5-1 and TRBJ2-3; TRBD1 matches at 9 bases. This receptor was obtained from an adult who was a healthcare worker with PCR-confirmed SARS-CoV-2 infection or an uninfected control (not recorded which). CDR3 sequence: CASSPGQGSDTQYF. As DNA, the CDR3 is TGCGCCAGCAGCCCAGGACAGGGGTCAGATACGCAGTATTTT.